Shown below are 9 T cell receptor beta chains from a single sample sequenced in a study of shared clonotypes between healthy human individuals. Selected positively for CCR7 and CD45RO-negative, naive CD8 cells excluded terminally differentiated effector memory CD45RA+ cells. Some clones are missing from TCRdb's copy, which holds only in-frame ones; the method was immunoSEQ multiplex PCR. Among approximately 2,000,000 clones listed, 90% to 95% were seen once. Sequencing was done on a sample of naive CD8+ T cells from PBMCs. The receptors were gathered from a man younger than 35 in good health. Some clones in this sample may be carry-over from other donors' samples.

CDR3 protein: CAWSGAAGYEQYF. Written as DNA, the CDR3 is TGTGCCTGGAGTGGGGCAGCCGGTTACGAGCAGTACTTC. This chain links TRBV30 with TRBJ2-7; D uncertain. CDR1 is GTSNPN and CDR2 is SVGIG in the germline V gene (reference sequence). Between the trimmed V and J ends, which lost 1 base and 4 bases, there was a span of 11 bases. The CDR3 loop spans 13 amino acids.

This chain connects TRBV25-1 to TRBJ2-1; 13 bases fit TRBD2. The CDR3 totals 18 residues. The germline V gene encodes CDR1 MGHDK and CDR2 SYGVNS. J lost 8 bases, V lost 3 bases, and 13 bases had no gene match. The DNA of the CDR3 is TGTGCCAGCAGTGATCCCCCCTCCACTAGCGGGAGGGCCCATGAGCAGTTCTTC. Amino acids: CASSDPPSTSGRAHEQFF.

This chain joins TRBV9 and TRBJ2-7, with D perhaps being TRBD1 or TRBD2 (6 bases each). V lost 3 bases, J lost 11 bases, and 24 bases lay in between. Germline CDR1 reads SGDLS; CDR2 reads YYNGEE. CDR3 size: 15 residues. CDR3 sequence reads: CASSGIGGPGDGKYF. The DNA of the CDR3 is TGTGCCAGCAGCGGCATCGGGGGCCCGGGAGACGGGAAGTACTTC.

The CDR3 DNA is TGTGCCAGCAGATCCTCTGGAGTAGGGACCGGGGAGCTGTTTTTT. This gives the protein CASRSSGVGTGELFF. The chain links TRBV7-2 to TRBJ2-2; D not certain. Germline CDR1 reads SGHTA; CDR2 reads FQGNSA. The V and J ends lost 6 bases and 5 bases respectively, with 16 bases between them. The CDR3 is made up of 15 amino acids.

This chain uses TRBV10-1 with TRBJ2-1; 14 bases are a match to TRBD2. Germline V gives CDR1 WNHNN, CDR2 SYGVQD (reference sequence). The CDR3 is 15 residues long. V lost 6 bases to trimming and J lost 10 bases; unmatched junction nucleotides: 8. The CDR3: CASSPGLAGDGEQFF. The CDR3, as DNA: TGCGCCAGCAGCCCGGGACTAGCGGGAGACGGCGAGCAGTTCTTC.

This clone was counted a few times. CDR3 coding DNA: TGTGCCAGCAGCTTACAGTACCGGGACAGGACTGGAAACACCATATATTTT. Encoded protein: CASSLQYRDRTGNTIYF. The rearrangement links TRBV5-5 to TRBJ1-3, with 8 bases that match TRBD1. CDR1 is SGHKS and CDR2 is YYEKEE in the germline V gene (reference sequence). The junction had 9 bases not matched to a gene; V was cut back by 2 bases and J by 2 bases. The CDR3 has 17 residues.

The CDR3 is CASSYFQAGGEQFF. CDR3 bases: TGTGCCAGCAGTTACTTCCAGGCAGGGGGTGAGCAGTTCTTC. The V gene is TRBV6-5, the J gene TRBJ2-1; TRBD1 agrees at 7 bases. The germline gives CDR1 MNHEY, CDR2 SVGAGI. After removal of 1 base from V and 9 bases from J, the junction contained 6 bases not matched to a gene. CDR3 length: 14 residues.

The genes are TRBV28 and TRBJ1-1, with D unclear. V was trimmed by 5 bases and J by 4 bases, leaving 17 bases between them. In germline, CDR1 is MDHEN, CDR2 SYDVKM. The CDR3 length is 15 residues. The CDR3 spells CASSLHTPGSTEAFF. The DNA of the CDR3 is TGTGCCAGCAGTCTACATACTCCGGGGAGCACTGAAGCTTTCTTT.

The chain couples TRBV4-1 to TRBJ2-2; 11 nucleotides align to TRBD1. The V gene's germline CDR1 is MGHRA and CDR2 YSYEKL. The CDR3 covers 19 residues. Trimming removed 0 bases from V and 0 bases from J; junction bases left unmatched: 6. The CDR3 spells CASSQDHRDRGSNTGELFF. In DNA form, the CDR3 reads TGCGCCAGCAGCCAAGATCACCGGGACAGGGGGTCGAACACCGGGGAGCTGTTTTTT.